The 14 T cell receptor beta chains below were found in one sample sequenced in a study of monozygotic twins with inflammatory bowel disease. For each CDR3 protein, TCRdb gives one entry from its re-call of the 5' RACE reads, without DNA. Its listing shows around 150,000 distinct CDR3 sequences. Sequenced: blood. The source is a human donor with ulcerative colitis or Crohn's disease, or a healthy co-twin of an affected twin (not recorded which).

V and J are TRBV12-3 or TRBV12-4 and TRBJ2-1; TCRdb reports TRBD1, a call that lacks DNA to check it against. The CDR3 spans 13 residues. CDR3 amino acids: CASRRDSYNEQFF.

The chain combines TRBV7-6 with TRBJ1-2; TCRdb calls TRBD1, which cannot be checked without DNA. The CDR3 spans 15 residues. Germline loops: CDR1 SGHVS, CDR2 FNYEAQ. The CDR3: CASSLGGATPRGYTF. The whole variable domain, filled in from reference TRBV7-6 and TRBJ1-2, reads GAGVSQSPRYKVTKRGQDVALRCDPISGHVSLYWYRQALGQGPEFLTYFNYEAQQDKSGLPNDRFSAERPEGSISTLTIQRTEQRDSAMYRCASSLGGATPRGYTFGSGTRLTVV.

This chain links TRBV4-2 with TRBJ2-7; no DNA is available, so the TRBD1 call from TCRdb remains unchecked. Germline V gene sequence: CDR1 LGHNA, CDR2 YNFKEQ. CDR3 length: 15 residues. The chain's CDR3 is CASSQIPTGTYEQYF.

The chain is built from TRBV11-1 and TRBJ1-1; TCRdb's D call of TRBD1 is untestable without DNA. Per germline, CDR1 SGHAT and CDR2 FQDESV (reference sequence). The CDR3 spans 13 residues. This CDR3 is CASSSSRVTEAFF.

V usage is TRBV15 and J usage is TRBJ2-1; TCRdb reports TRBD2, a call that lacks DNA to check it against. CDR3 length equals 16 residues. Germline V gene sequence: CDR1 LNHNV, CDR2 YYDKDF (reference sequence). This chain's CDR3 is CATSRPRLAGDYEQFF. The variable domain in full, with the rest retrieved from reference TRBV15 and TRBJ2-1, is DAMVIQNPRYQVTQFGKPVTLSCSQTLNHNVMYWYQQKSSQAPKLLFHYYDKDFNNEADTPDNFQSRRPNTSFCFLDIRSPGLGDTAMYLCATSRPRLAGDYEQFFGPGTRLTVL.

J is TRBJ2-7 and V is TRBV18; TCRdb reports TRBD2, a call that lacks DNA to check it against. CDR1 KGHSH and CDR2 LQKENI come from the germline V gene. The CDR3 length is 15 residues. The CDR3 reads CASSSRGRGLEEQYF.

This rearrangement joins TRBV20-1 to TRBJ1-2; TCRdb selects TRBD1, and the lack of DNA leaves this call unchecked. Germline CDR1 is DFQATT and CDR2 is SNEGSKA (reference sequence). The CDR3 loop spans 15 amino acids. Here the CDR3 reads CSARGDPRDNYGYTF.

The chain uses TRBV27 and TRBJ2-1; the TCRdb D gene call, TRBD1, has no DNA to confirm it. The germline V gene has CDR1 MNHEY and CDR2 SMNVEV (reference sequence). The CDR3 sequence is 15 residues long. This CDR3 reads CASSFVLNSYNEQFF.

The V gene is TRBV12-3 or TRBV12-4, the J gene TRBJ2-1; TCRdb's D call of TRBD1 is untestable without DNA. The CDR3 has 16 residues. Here the CDR3 reads CASTLRQGTAYNEQFF.

The J gene is TRBJ1-4, the V gene TRBV7-2. CDR1 is SGHTA and CDR2 is FQGNSA in the germline V gene. This CDR3 has 15 amino acids. The CDR3 region is CASSLVPNLLEKLFF. Supplemented by reference TRBV7-2 and TRBJ1-4, the full variable domain reads GAGVSQSPSNKVTEKGKDVELRCDPISGHTALYWYRQSLGQGLEFLIYFQGNSAPDKSGLPSDRFSAERTGGSVSTLTIQRTQQEDSAVYLCASSLVPNLLEKLFFGSGTQLSVL.

The chain combines TRBV5-1 with TRBJ2-2; without DNA, the TCRdb call of TRBD2 cannot be checked. Germline CDR1 SGHRS, CDR2 YFSETQ. The CDR3 has 15 amino acids. The CDR3 reads CASSLASGLTGELFF.

The chain is built from TRBV19 and TRBJ1-5; TCRdb reports TRBD1, a call that lacks DNA to check it against. CDR3 length equals 12 residues. From germline, CDR1 is LNHDA and CDR2 SQIVND (reference sequence). The CDR3 loop is CASRAGAQPQHF.

The gene calls are TRBV7-3 and TRBJ1-2; the TCRdb D gene call, TRBD1, has no DNA to confirm it. The CDR3 is made up of 16 amino acids. Germline V gene lookup returns CDR1 SGHTA and CDR2 FQGTGA. The CDR3 here is CASSNPGTGDGDGYTF.

This rearrangement joins TRBV5-6 to TRBJ1-2; lacking DNA, the TRBD1 call made by TCRdb goes unchecked. Germline V gene data show CDR1 as SGHDT and CDR2 as YYEEEE. The CDR3 is 15 amino acids. CDR3 region: CASSLKTGRGGGYTF.